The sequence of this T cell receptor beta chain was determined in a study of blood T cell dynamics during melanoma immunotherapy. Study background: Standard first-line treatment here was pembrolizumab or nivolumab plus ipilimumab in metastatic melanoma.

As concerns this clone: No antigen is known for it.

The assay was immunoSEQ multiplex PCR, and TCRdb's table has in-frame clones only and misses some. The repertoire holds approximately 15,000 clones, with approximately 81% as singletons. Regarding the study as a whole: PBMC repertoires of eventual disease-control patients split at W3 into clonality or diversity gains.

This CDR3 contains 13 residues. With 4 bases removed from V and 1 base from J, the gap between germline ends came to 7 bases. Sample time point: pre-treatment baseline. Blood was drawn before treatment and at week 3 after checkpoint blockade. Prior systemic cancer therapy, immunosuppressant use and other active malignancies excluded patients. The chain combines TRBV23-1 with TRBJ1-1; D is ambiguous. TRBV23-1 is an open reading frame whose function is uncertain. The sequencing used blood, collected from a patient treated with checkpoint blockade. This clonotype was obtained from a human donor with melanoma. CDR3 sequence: CASSLYGNTEAFF. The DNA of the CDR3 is TGCGCCAGCAGTCTGTACGGGAACACTGAAGCTTTCTTT.